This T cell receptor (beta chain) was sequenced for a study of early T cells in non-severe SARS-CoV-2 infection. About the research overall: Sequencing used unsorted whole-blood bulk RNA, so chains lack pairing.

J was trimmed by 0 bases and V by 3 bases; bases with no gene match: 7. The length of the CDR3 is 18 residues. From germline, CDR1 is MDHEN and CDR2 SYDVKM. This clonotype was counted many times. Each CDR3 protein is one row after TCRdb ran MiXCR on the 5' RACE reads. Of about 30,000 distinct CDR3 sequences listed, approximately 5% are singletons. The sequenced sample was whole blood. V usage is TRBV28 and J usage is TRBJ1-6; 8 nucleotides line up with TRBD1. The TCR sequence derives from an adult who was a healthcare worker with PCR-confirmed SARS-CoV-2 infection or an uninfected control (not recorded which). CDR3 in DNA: TGTGCCAGCAGTTTGCCAACAGGGGGGAGCTCCTATAATTCACCCCTCCACTTT. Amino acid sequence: CASSLPTGGSSYNSPLHF.